This TCR beta chain emerged from a study of cytomegalovirus exposure and HLA in healthy donors. 60 Vbeta and 13 Jbeta primers were used in PCR. Using immunoSEQ multiplex PCR, the repertoire was profiled, and TCRdb retains in-frame clones only, with some absent. The sample contains 210,000 or so clones, roughly 84% of which appear only once. From germline, CDR1 is SEHNR and CDR2 FQNEAQ (reference sequence). V gave up 1 base and J gave up 3 bases; unmatched junction bases: 5. This CDR3 region has 16 residues. The sequence was collected from a human donor in good health. Sequencing was performed on PBMCs. V is TRBV7-9 and J is TRBJ2-5, with TRBD2 identical over 10 bases. The CDR3 nucleotides are TGTGCCAGCAGCTTAGTGGCTAGCGGGGGCGAAGAGACCCAGTACTTC. Encoded protein: CASSLVASGGEETQYF.